Below, 4 T cell receptor beta chains from the same sample are listed, as sequenced in a study of CD8 T cells in ankylosing spondylitis (TCRdb year 2017). The library came from 5' RACE. Instrument used: Illumina HiSeq 2500. Starting from the raw public reads, TCRdb applied fastp trimming at Q25, assembled clones with MiXCR and retained in-frame beta chains. Every distinct CDR3 protein forms one entry, paired with its most common genes and DNA. This sample gives approximately 350,000 distinct CDR3 sequences in total; approximately 14% of them show up just once. The ten biggest clones cover 0.95% to 1.4% of the sample. The sample taken for sequencing was blood, either unsorted or a sorted T cell fraction (not recorded which). The receptors originated from a male donor with ankylosing spondylitis or in good health (not recorded which).

The chain has TRBV5-1 and TRBJ2-1; D gene uncertain. V was clipped by 3 bases and J by 13 bases, with 14 bases between them. The length of the CDR3 is 12 residues. CDR1 is SGHRS and CDR2 is YFSETQ in the germline V gene. CDR3 sequence (DNA): TGCGCCAGCAGCTCGGACGGCCCCCTCCAGTTCTTC. Translating it yields CASSSDGPLQFF. Full variable domain (outside the CDR3, taken from reference TRBV5-1 and TRBJ2-1): KAGVTQTPRYLIKTRGQQVTLSCSPISGHRSVSWYQQTPGQGLQFLFEYFSETQRNKGNFPGRFSGRQFSNSRSEMNVSTLELGDSALYLCASSSDGPLQFFGPGTRLTVL.

This clonotype was found a few times. The V call is TRBV29-1, the J call TRBJ1-1; D is ambiguous. Germline V gives CDR1 SQVTM, CDR2 ANQGSEA. V lost 4 bases to trimming and J lost 8 bases, with 8 bases between them. The length of the CDR3 is 10 residues. The CDR3 DNA is TGCAGCGTTGTATGGAGGGAAGCTTTCTTT. The encoded protein is CSVVWREAFF.

There are many counts of this clonotype. This rearrangement joins TRBV29-1 to TRBJ1-5; D remains unclear. V was pared by 2 bases and J by 8 bases, with 4 bases between. There are 10 residues in the CDR3. CDR1 SQVTM and CDR2 ANQGSEA come from the germline V gene. CDR3 coding DNA: TGCAGCGTTGAACGTGAGCCCCAGCATTTT. Amino acid sequence: CSVEREPQHF.

This clonotype was observed a few times. The V gene is TRBV3-1, the J gene TRBJ2-1; TRBD2 agrees at 10 bases. There are 16 residues in the CDR3. Germline V gene data show CDR1 as LGHDT and CDR2 as YNNKEL (reference sequence). Trimming took 1 base from V and 6 from J; bases not matched to a gene: 6. CDR3 loop: CASSQAVAGGSNEQFF. CDR3 in DNA: TGTGCCAGCAGCCAAGCTGTAGCGGGGGGAAGCAATGAGCAGTTCTTC.